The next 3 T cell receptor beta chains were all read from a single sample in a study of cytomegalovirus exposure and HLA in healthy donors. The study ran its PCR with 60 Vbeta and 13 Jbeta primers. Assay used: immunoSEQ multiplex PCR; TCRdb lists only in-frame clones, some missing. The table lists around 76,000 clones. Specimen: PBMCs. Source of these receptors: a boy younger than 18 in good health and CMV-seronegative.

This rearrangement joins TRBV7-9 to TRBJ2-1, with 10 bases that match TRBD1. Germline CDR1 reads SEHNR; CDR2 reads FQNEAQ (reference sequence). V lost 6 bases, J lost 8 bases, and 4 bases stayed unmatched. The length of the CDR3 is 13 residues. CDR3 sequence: CASRADRGDEQFF. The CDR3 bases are TGTGCCAGCAGGGCGGACAGGGGGGATGAGCAGTTCTTC.

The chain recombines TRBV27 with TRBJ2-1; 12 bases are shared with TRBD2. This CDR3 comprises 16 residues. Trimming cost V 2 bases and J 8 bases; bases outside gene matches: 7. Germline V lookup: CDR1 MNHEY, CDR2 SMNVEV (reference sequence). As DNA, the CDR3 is TGTGCCAGCAGTTTACTAACGACTAGCGGGAGTGATGAGCAGTTCTTC. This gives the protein CASSLLTTSGSDEQFF.

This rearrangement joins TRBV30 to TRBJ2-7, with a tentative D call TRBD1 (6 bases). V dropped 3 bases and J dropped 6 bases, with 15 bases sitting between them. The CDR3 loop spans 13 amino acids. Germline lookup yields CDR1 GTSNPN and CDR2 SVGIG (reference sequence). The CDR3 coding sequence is TGTGCCTGGAGGCCAACCAAAGGGGGCGAGCAGTACTTC. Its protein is CAWRPTKGGEQYF.